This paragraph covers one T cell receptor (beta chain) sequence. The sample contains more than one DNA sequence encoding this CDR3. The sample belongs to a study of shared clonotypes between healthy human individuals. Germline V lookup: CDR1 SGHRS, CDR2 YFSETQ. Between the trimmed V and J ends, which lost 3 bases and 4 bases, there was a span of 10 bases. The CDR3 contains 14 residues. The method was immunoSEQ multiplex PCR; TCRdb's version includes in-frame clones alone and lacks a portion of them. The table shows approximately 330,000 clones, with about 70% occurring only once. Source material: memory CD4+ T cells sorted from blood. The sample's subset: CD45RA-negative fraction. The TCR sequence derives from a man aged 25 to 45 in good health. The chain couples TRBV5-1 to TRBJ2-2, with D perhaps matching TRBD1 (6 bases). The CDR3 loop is CASSSGQVTGELFF. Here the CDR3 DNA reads TGCGCCAGCAGCTCGGGACAAGTCACCGGGGAGCTGTTTTTT.